A single sample is the source of the 17 T cell receptor beta chains below, sequenced in a study of blood T cell repertoires in COVID-19. Clones were read by immunoSEQ multiplex PCR, and TCRdb kept only the in-frame ones, dropping some. The table shows 140,000 to 150,000 clones, with 80% occurring only once. Sequences were obtained from peripheral blood. The receptors shown here come from a man between 65 and 85 years old who had recovered from COVID-19.

The chain links TRBV4-1 to TRBJ2-1; 11 bases agree with TRBD2. The CDR3 contains 15 residues. CDR1 and CDR2 (germline): MGHRA, YSYEKL. The V and J ends lost 2 bases and 7 bases, in that order; junction bases with no gene match: 4. The CDR3 nucleotides read TGCGCCAGCAGCCAACCGGGACTAGCGGCAAATGAGCAGTTCTTC. This encodes CASSQPGLAANEQFF.

The J gene is TRBJ1-5, the V gene TRBV11-2, with 7 nucleotides matching TRBD1. Germline loops: CDR1 SGHAT, CDR2 FQNNGV. The trim removed 5 bases at V and 6 bases at J, leaving 4 bases unmatched. The CDR3 runs 13 residues. The CDR3 coding sequence is TGTGCCAGCAGCCGCGACAGGGCTCAGCCCCAGCATTTT. Its protein product is CASSRDRAQPQHF. Full variable domain (outside the CDR3, taken from reference TRBV11-2 and TRBJ1-5): EAGVAQSPRYKIIEKRQSVAFWCNPISGHATLYWYQQILGQGPKLLIQFQNNGVVDDSQLPKDRFSAERLKGVDSTLKIQPAKLEDSAVYLCASSRDRAQPQHFGDGTRLSIL.

This chain uses TRBV3-1 (or the pseudogene TRBV3-2) with TRBJ2-7; 8 bases fit TRBD2. Looked up from germline, CDR1 is LGHDT and CDR2 is YNNKEL (reference sequence). The ends lost 4 bases at V and 5 bases at J; junction bases unmatched: 7. This CDR3 has 14 residues. The CDR3: CASSPLAGGDEQYF. For the CDR3, the DNA is TGTGCCAGCAGCCCTCTAGCGGGTGGCGACGAGCAGTACTTC.

The V gene is TRBV19, the J gene TRBJ2-1; TRBD1 agrees at 8 bases. V lost 4 bases, J lost 7 bases, and 3 bases stayed unmatched. Germline CDR1 is LNHDA and CDR2 is SQIVND (reference sequence). This CDR3 spans 13 amino acids. The CDR3 protein is CASSTGQDNEQFF. In DNA, the CDR3 is TGTGCCAGTAGTACGGGACAGGATAATGAGCAGTTCTTC.

This chain joins TRBV14 and TRBJ1-1; the D gene is possibly TRBD1 (5 bases). The CDR3 covers 14 residues. Trimming took off 4 bases at V and 1 base at J, with 10 bases between the two ends. Germline assignment: CDR1 SGHDN and CDR2 FVKESK. The CDR3 loop is CASSLVGGNTEAFF. CDR3 DNA: TGTGCCAGCAGCCTTGTGGGGGGGAACACTGAAGCTTTCTTT.

The V call is TRBV2, the J call TRBJ2-1; 9 bases are shared with TRBD2. There are 13 residues in the CDR3. Germline V lookup: CDR1 SNHLY, CDR2 FYNNEI. The trim removed 7 bases at V and 9 bases at J, leaving 7 bases unmatched. The CDR3 here is CASMVAGVGEQFF. For the CDR3, the DNA is TGTGCCAGCATGGTAGCGGGAGTAGGTGAGCAGTTCTTC. Full variable domain (remainder filled in from reference TRBV2 and TRBJ2-1): EPEVTQTPSHQVTQMGQEVILRCVPISNHLYFYWYRQILGQKVEFLVSFYNNEISEKSEIFDDQFSVERPDGSNFTLKIRSTKLEDSAMYFCASMVAGVGEQFFGPGTRLTVL.

The gene calls are TRBV11-2 and TRBJ1-1; TRBD1 matches 8 bases. The CDR3 contains 14 residues. V was clipped by 3 bases and J by 2 bases; unmatched bases: 2. The V gene's germline CDR1 is SGHAT and CDR2 FQNNGV. CDR3 DNA sequence: TGTGCCAGCAGCTTCGGACAGGGAAACACTGAAGCTTTCTTT. Amino acids: CASSFGQGNTEAFF.

The table lists this clone with a count of one. J is TRBJ2-3 and V is TRBV28; possible D gene TRBD2, 6 bases. This CDR3 is 17 amino acids long. Between the trimmed V and J ends, which lost 3 bases and 4 bases, there was a span of 20 bases. The V gene's germline CDR1 is MDHEN and CDR2 SYDVKM. As DNA, the CDR3 is TGTGCCAGCAGTTTTGCGGAATTGGGGGGTCTCCCAGATACGCAGTATTTT. Translation gives CASSFAELGGLPDTQYF.

The chain links TRBV12-2 to TRBJ1-4. TRBV12-2 represents a pseudogene. The CDR3 sequence is 18 residues long. The CDR3 region has the DNA TGTGCAAGTCGCTTCACCGGGTCTTCACTTACCGCTAATGAAAAACTGTTTTTT. Translation gives CASRFTGSSLTANEKLFF.

J is TRBJ2-2 and V is TRBV29-1, with 10 positions matching TRBD2. Germline trimming cut 6 bases from V and 2 bases from J; bases unmatched to any gene: 6. Germline loops: CDR1 SQVTM, CDR2 ANQGSEA. The CDR3 runs to 15 residues. CDR3 in amino acids: CSVEPSGSNTGELFF. CDR3 nucleotide sequence: TGCAGCGTAGAACCTAGCGGGAGTAACACCGGGGAGCTGTTTTTT.

The rearrangement uses TRBV27 and TRBJ2-1; D perhaps matches TRBD2 (5 bases). The CDR3 sequence is 15 residues long. The germline V gene has CDR1 MNHEY and CDR2 SMNVEV (reference sequence). The V gene lost 3 bases and the J gene lost 3 bases, with 12 bases spanning the gap. CDR3 bases: TGTGCCAGCAGTTTCCAGCGGAGCTACTACAATGAGCAGTTCTTC. Protein: CASSFQRSYYNEQFF.

This sequence joins TRBV5-5 and TRBJ1-1; D is possibly TRBD1 (5 bases). The V end was cut by 6 bases, the J end by 3 bases, with 12 bases between. This CDR3 spans 13 amino acids. Germline V gives CDR1 SGHKS, CDR2 YYEKEE (reference sequence). Here the CDR3 reads CASNGWGDTEAFF. The DNA of the CDR3 is TGTGCCAGCAATGGGTGGGGGGACACTGAAGCTTTCTTT.

This clone occurred once. The chain links TRBV19 to TRBJ2-4, with D possibly being TRBD2 (6 bases). The CDR3 has 16 amino acids. V lost 9 bases to trimming and J lost 5 bases, with 23 bases between them. Germline CDR1 LNHDA, CDR2 SQIVND (reference sequence). The CDR3 protein is CASGRGSGVGENIQYF. For the CDR3, the DNA is TGTGCCAGCGGGAGAGGGAGTGGGGTTGGCGAAAACATTCAGTACTTC.

This sequence joins TRBV27 and TRBJ2-3; a weak D match, TRBD2 (7 bases). Trimming removed 2 bases from V and 1 base from J, with 16 bases in between. This CDR3 has 17 amino acids. CDR1 is MNHEY and CDR2 is SMNVEV in the germline V gene (reference sequence). The CDR3 is CASSLRGGGQRTDTQYF. The CDR3, as DNA: TGTGCCAGCAGTTTACGTGGGGGGGGGCAACGCACAGATACGCAGTATTTT.

The chain has TRBV7-9 and TRBJ2-7, with 9 bases identical to TRBD1. V shed 10 bases and J 2 bases; nucleotides not matched to a gene: 18. Germline V CDR1 and CDR2: SEHNR, FQNEAQ (reference sequence). This CDR3 spans 17 amino acids. DNA of the CDR3: TGTGCCATTGACTCGGGACCCGGGACAGGGAAGGCCTACGAGCAGTACTTC. Its protein product is CAIDSGPGTGKAYEQYF.

V gene TRBV27 combines with J gene TRBJ2-7; 9 bases fit TRBD2. CDR1 and CDR2 (germline): MNHEY, SMNVEV (reference sequence). This CDR3 has 15 amino acids. The ends lost 5 bases at V and 5 bases at J; junction bases unmatched: 10. The CDR3 here is CASSKKRGRADEQYF. The CDR3 region has the DNA TGTGCCAGCAGTAAAAAGCGCGGGAGGGCTGACGAGCAGTACTTC.

This clone was counted a few times. The chain links TRBV15 to TRBJ1-2; 9 positions agree with TRBD1. The CDR3 sequence is 14 residues long. Looked up from germline, CDR1 is LNHNV and CDR2 is YYDKDF (reference sequence). J lost 2 bases, V lost 9 bases, and 7 bases had no gene match. CDR3 residues: CATRRDRANYGYTF. The CDR3 DNA reads as TGTGCCACACGTAGGGACAGGGCGAACTATGGCTACACCTTC.